A single sample gave rise to the 24 T cell receptor beta chains below, sequenced in a study of cytomegalovirus exposure and HLA in healthy donors. Both 60 Vbeta primers and 13 Jbeta primers went into the PCR. Only in-frame clones appear in the TCRdb table, and some are missing; sequencing was by immunoSEQ multiplex PCR. The sample lists around 94,000 clones, 83% seen once, with 2.5% to 3% in the top ten. The source material was PBMCs. Source of these receptors: a middle-aged man in good health and CMV-seronegative.

The rearrangement joins TRBV13 to TRBJ2-5; D might be TRBD2 (6 bases). There are 15 residues in the CDR3. Germline V gives CDR1 PRHDT, CDR2 FYEKMQ (reference sequence). V lost 2 bases and J lost 1, with 11 bases in between. CDR3 in DNA: TGTGCCAGCAGCTTATCGGGACTGGGCCAAGAGACCCAGTACTTC. Encoded protein: CASSLSGLGQETQYF.

V is TRBV19 and J is TRBJ1-2, with D maybe TRBD1 (5 bases). The germline V gene has CDR1 LNHDA and CDR2 SQIVND (reference sequence). This CDR3 is built from 14 residues. Trimming took 3 bases from V and 8 from J, leaving 16 bases between them. This chain's CDR3 is CASSIRESRGGYTF. In DNA, the CDR3 is TGTGCCAGTAGTATTAGGGAATCACGGGGGGGCTACACCTTC.

The J gene is TRBJ1-2, the V gene TRBV30; TRBD1 agrees at 7 bases. With V trimmed by 4 bases and J by 2 bases, 4 bases remained unmatched. CDR3 length equals 13 residues. The germline V gene encodes CDR1 GTSNPN and CDR2 SVGIG (reference sequence). CDR3 amino acids: CAWTVTGNYGYTF. The CDR3 DNA is TGTGCCTGGACCGTGACAGGGAACTATGGCTACACCTTC. The entire variable domain, with the rest obtained from reference TRBV30 and TRBJ1-2, is as follows: SQTIHQWPATLVQPVGSPLSLECTVEGTSNPNLYWYRQAAGRGLQLLFYSVGIGQISSEVPQNLSASRPQDRQFILSSKKLLLSDSGFYLCAWTVTGNYGYTFGSGTRLTVV.

J is TRBJ1-3 and V is TRBV5-1; TRBD1 might be the D (5 bases). Germline lookup yields CDR1 SGHRS and CDR2 YFSETQ. This CDR3 contains 14 residues. V lost 4 bases and J 8 bases, leaving 16 bases between the germline ends. CDR3 residues: CASSPGGQEYTIYF. CDR3 DNA: TGCGCCAGCAGCCCCGGGGGTCAGGAGTACACCATATATTTT.

The chain recombines TRBV9 with TRBJ2-3; D remains unclear. Germline V gene sequence: CDR1 SGDLS, CDR2 YYNGEE. V shed 3 bases and J shed 5 bases, with 10 bases lying between them. CDR3 size: 13 residues. The CDR3 nucleotides are TGTGCCAGCAGCGGTTTCCCTAGAGATACGCAGTATTTT. It specifies CASSGFPRDTQYF. The full variable domain, rest sourced from reference TRBV9 and TRBJ2-3, is DSGVTQTPKHLITATGQRVTLRCSPRSGDLSVYWYQQSLDQGLQFLIQYYNGEERAKGNILERFSAQQFPDLHSELNLSSLELGDSALYFCASSGFPRDTQYFGPGTRLTVL.

As for this clone: At one of its ends the junction is not consistent with the germline gene, which may arise from a read error. The CDR3 loop is CSSSLAGPAGEETQYF. The CDR3 bases are TGTTCCAGCAGCTTAGCTGGGCCGGCGGGGGAAGAGACCCAGTACTTC. The V and J genes are TRBV7-9 and TRBJ2-5, with 7 bases fitting TRBD2. CDR1 and CDR2 (germline): SEHNR, FQNEAQ (reference sequence). The CDR3 contains 16 residues.

The J gene is TRBJ2-5, the V gene TRBV4-1; TRBD1 is a possible D gene (6 bases). V was pared by 4 bases and J by 5 bases, with 17 bases between. Germline V gives CDR1 MGHRA, CDR2 YSYEKL. The CDR3 loop spans 15 amino acids. DNA for the CDR3: TGCGCCAGCAGCCCCCTATTTGACAGGTTGGAGACCCAGTACTTC. It yields the protein CASSPLFDRLETQYF.

This chain uses TRBV6-5 with TRBJ2-7; TRBD1 might be the D (6 bases). The CDR3 extends over 13 amino acids. Between the trimmed V and J ends, which lost 3 bases and 7 bases, there was a span of 13 bases. Germline V lookup: CDR1 MNHEY, CDR2 SVGAGI. The CDR3: CASSYSRGEEQYF. DNA of the CDR3: TGTGCCAGCAGTTATTCCAGGGGCGAGGAGCAGTACTTC.

The rearrangement uses TRBV30 and TRBJ2-1; 9 bases map to TRBD1. The CDR3 has 14 amino acids. The junction had 4 bases not matched to a gene; V was cut back by 1 base and J by 6 bases. Per the germline V gene, CDR1 is GTSNPN and CDR2 is SVGIG (reference sequence). CDR3 nucleotides: TGTGCCTGGAGTGCCGGGACAGGGTTCAATGAGCAGTTCTTC. Its translation is CAWSAGTGFNEQFF.

The chain is built from TRBV19 and TRBJ1-2, with 9 bases fitting TRBD1. CDR1 is LNHDA, CDR2 SQIVND, per germline (reference sequence). The CDR3 length is 15 residues. Trimming took 5 bases from V and 2 from J; bases not matched to a gene: 6. CDR3: CASSVNTGGNYGYTF. The CDR3 DNA reads as TGTGCCAGTAGTGTGAACACAGGGGGCAACTATGGCTACACCTTC.

CDR3 sequence reads: CASSFSGRVYGYTF. In nucleotides, the CDR3 is TGTGCCAGCAGCTTCTCAGGGAGGGTCTATGGCTACACCTTC. This chain connects TRBV5-4 to TRBJ1-2; weak D call: TRBD1 (5 bases). V was cut by 2 bases and J by 4 bases, with 12 bases left in between. Germline CDR1 and CDR2: SGHNT and YYREEE (reference sequence). This CDR3 has 14 amino acids. The entire variable domain, with the rest obtained from reference TRBV5-4 and TRBJ1-2, is as follows: ETGVTQSPTHLIKTRGQQVTLRCSSQSGHNTVSWYQQALGQGPQFIFQYYREEENGRGNFPPRFSGLQFPNYSSELNVNALELDDSALYLCASSFSGRVYGYTFGSGTRLTVV.

The J gene is TRBJ1-2, the V gene TRBV7-9, with D perhaps TRBD1 (5 bases). CDR1 and CDR2 (germline): SEHNR, FQNEAQ (reference sequence). The CDR3 has 16 amino acids. The V end lost 0 bases, the J end lost 2 bases, and 13 bases lay between the germline ends. CDR3 loop: CASSLASGVLNYGYTF. Here the CDR3 DNA reads TGTGCCAGCAGCTTAGCTTCGGGGGTACTCAACTATGGCTACACCTTC.

The chain links TRBV21-1 to TRBJ2-5; the table's D gene call, TRBD2, was not cross checked with the DNA. TRBV21-1 represents a pseudogene. The CDR3 spans 13 residues. CDR3: CASSKVSRETQYF. CDR3 bases: TGTGCCAGCAGCAAAGTTAGTCGGGAGACCCAGTACTTC.

The chain has TRBV2 and TRBJ2-1; TRBD2 is a possible D gene (6 bases). CDR3 length: 15 residues. From germline, CDR1 is SNHLY and CDR2 FYNNEI. Trimming shortened V by 4 bases and J by 3 bases, and 13 bases separated the two germline ends. CDR3 bases: TGTGCCAGCAGTGGTCTCCGGGGGAACTACAATGAGCAGTTCTTC. This gives the protein CASSGLRGNYNEQFF.

V and J are TRBV5-6 and TRBJ2-7; 7 nucleotides match TRBD1. Unmatched junction bases numbered 3, after V lost 4 bases and J lost 2 bases. Germline assignment: CDR1 SGHDT and CDR2 YYEEEE. This CDR3 is 13 amino acids long. CDR3 region: CASSAGTAYEQYF. CDR3 nucleotide sequence: TGTGCCAGCAGCGCCGGGACAGCCTACGAGCAGTACTTC.

The rearrangement links TRBV5-4 to TRBJ1-3, with 7 nucleotides matching TRBD1. This CDR3 has 16 residues. Unmatched junction bases numbered 5, after V lost 2 bases and J lost 0 bases. CDR1 is SGHNT and CDR2 is YYREEE in the germline V gene (reference sequence). CDR3 protein: CASSLQGLFSGNTIYF. CDR3 DNA: TGTGCCAGCAGCTTACAGGGGCTCTTCTCTGGAAACACCATATATTTT.

The chain is built from TRBV10-3 and TRBJ1-2; 8 bases fit TRBD1. V trimming: 8 bases; J trimming: 6 bases; junction bases outside the gene matches: 17. Germline V lookup: CDR1 ENHRY, CDR2 SYGVKD. The CDR3 loop spans 16 amino acids. CDR3 DNA: TGTGCCATCCCCGCGCGGGGACAGGCCAATATTGATGGCTACACCTTC. Encoded protein: CAIPARGQANIDGYTF.

The chain combines TRBV29-1 with TRBJ1-2, with D perhaps matching TRBD1 (6 bases). The CDR3 runs to 12 residues. Trimming pared 8 bases from V and 0 bases from J, leaving 10 bases between. Germline V gene data show CDR1 as SQVTM and CDR2 as ANQGSEA. CDR3 nucleotide sequence: TGCAGCTCGGACAGCGCTAACTATGGCTACACCTTC. This gives the protein CSSDSANYGYTF.

This clone was seen a few times. The chain recombines TRBV7-9 with TRBJ2-7; the D gene is possibly TRBD1 (5 bases). The CDR3 is made up of 14 amino acids. Germline V gives CDR1 SEHNR, CDR2 FQNEAQ (reference sequence). Trimming removed 3 bases from V and 2 bases from J, with 11 bases in between. The CDR3 nucleotides are TGTGCCAGCAGCTTCACAGGACAAACCTACGAGCAGTACTTC. Its protein is CASSFTGQTYEQYF.

The rearrangement uses TRBV5-1 and TRBJ2-2; 7 bases are shared with TRBD1. This CDR3 spans 15 amino acids. CDR1 is SGHRS, CDR2 YFSETQ, per germline. V gave up 4 bases and J gave up 0 bases; unmatched junction bases: 3. The CDR3 region has the DNA TGCGCCAGCAGCCTGGGACAGACGAACACCGGGGAGCTGTTTTTT. It specifies CASSLGQTNTGELFF.

The V call is TRBV12-5, the J call TRBJ1-1; D is perhaps TRBD1 (5 bases). The CDR3 contains 14 residues. The V end lost 6 bases, the J end lost 1 base, and 12 bases lay between the germline ends. Germline V gene sequence: CDR1 LGHNT, CDR2 FRNRAP. The CDR3 is CASGSGLPNTEAFF. DNA of the CDR3: TGTGCTAGTGGCTCGGGACTGCCGAACACTGAAGCTTTCTTT.

V gene TRBV29-1 combines with J gene TRBJ1-1, with 11 bases fitting TRBD1. V dropped 4 bases and J dropped 4; count of bases not matched to a gene: 5. The germline V gene encodes CDR1 SQVTM and CDR2 ANQGSEA. The CDR3 extends over 14 amino acids. The DNA of the CDR3 is TGCAGCGTTGGGACAGGGGGCGCGGGCACTGAAGCTTTCTTT. Translation: CSVGTGGAGTEAFF.

This chain connects TRBV5-4 to TRBJ2-2, with 8 bases matching TRBD2. This CDR3 spans 16 amino acids. Germline V CDR1 and CDR2: SGHNT, YYREEE (reference sequence). V trimming: 4 bases; J trimming: 4 bases; junction bases outside the gene matches: 9. CDR3 sequence reads: CASSPRAGGITGELFF. CDR3 nucleotide sequence: TGTGCCAGCAGCCCGAGGGCGGGGGGAATCACCGGGGAGCTGTTTTTT. The full variable domain, rest sourced from reference TRBV5-4 and TRBJ2-2, is ETGVTQSPTHLIKTRGQQVTLRCSSQSGHNTVSWYQQALGQGPQFIFQYYREEENGRGNFPPRFSGLQFPNYSSELNVNALELDDSALYLCASSPRAGGITGELFFGEGSRLTVL.

The V call is TRBV15, the J call TRBJ1-4, with D possibly TRBD1 on 5 matching bases. V lost 2 bases and J lost 7, with 11 bases in between. CDR1 is LNHNV, CDR2 YYDKDF, per germline (reference sequence). The CDR3 totals 14 residues. For the CDR3, the DNA is TGTGCCACCAGCAGATCTCTACAGGCTGAAAAACTGTTTTTT. The encoded protein is CATSRSLQAEKLFF.